This T cell receptor (beta chain) came from a study of T cell responses to AZD1222 COVID-19 vaccine. Study as a whole: Second-dose recipients at about 4 or about 12 weeks were treated as one pooled group.

Clones were sequenced by immunoSEQ multiplex PCR, and TCRdb holds only the in-frame ones, with some missing. The table records some 130,000 clones, around nine tenths of them present only once. Regarding the study as a whole: White British people made up most donors, females outnumbered males, and clonal diversity was possibly underestimated. An increase in Spike-specific TCR breadth and depth was observed after two AZD1222 doses. Sampled repertoires all dated from after the peak T cell response.

To note about this clone: Its antigen is unidentified.

The CDR3 sequence is 17 residues long. Germline CDR1 reads LGHDT; CDR2 reads YNNKEL (reference sequence). The V gene end was trimmed by 4 bases and the J gene end by 1 base; junction bases not matched to a gene: 11. The rearrangement joins TRBV3-1 (or the pseudogene TRBV3-2) to TRBJ1-1, with 8 bases matching TRBD1. The receptor was derived from an adult in good health. Source: peripheral blood, taken on day 0 of AZD1222 vaccination. Here the CDR3 reads CASSLYDQGAGNTEAFF. The CDR3 DNA reads as TGTGCCAGCAGCCTCTACGACCAGGGGGCGGGGAACACTGAAGCTTTCTTT.